Sequencing of this T cell receptor (beta chain) was carried out in a study of shared clonotypes between healthy human individuals. Across the whole study: For every donor, three CD4 naive, three CD4 memory, two CD8 naive and one CD8 memory plates were used. General observations from the study: As a rule, naive subsets had a larger estimated richness than memory subsets. Across a handful of donors, naive CD4 shared roughly 5.2%, naive CD8 approximately 3.5%, memory CD4 over 2%, memory CD8 0.4%. Clonotypes shared by all four donors outscored non-shared clonotypes in generation probability.

The CDR3 is 16 residues long. CDR1 and CDR2 from the germline V gene are SGHRS and YFSETQ. Between the trimmed V and J ends, which lost 0 bases and 4 bases, there was a span of 15 bases. Notes on this clone: The antigen is unknown.

Using immunoSEQ multiplex PCR, the repertoire was profiled, and TCRdb retains in-frame clones only, with some absent. The sample consists of about 2.3 million clones, approximately 93% of them appearing once. This receptor was obtained from a young man in good health. Some clones in this sample may be carry-over from other donors' samples. Sequencing input: naive CD4+ T cells from PBMCs. Specified subset: CD45RA+ positively selected. The J gene is TRBJ2-3, the V gene TRBV5-1; TRBD1 is a possible D gene (5 bases). The CDR3 DNA reads TGCGCCAGCAGCTTGGTTGGGGCAGGAGAACCAGATACGCAGTATTTT. It codes for CASSLVGAGEPDTQYF.